This T cell receptor (beta chain) was captured by sequencing in a study of blood T cells in healthy people across ages. Every participating donor contributed about 10 milliliters of peripheral blood through a draw. Per the germline V gene, CDR1 is LNHNV and CDR2 is YYDKDF (reference sequence). The CDR3 loop spans 14 amino acids. The V and J ends lost 3 bases and 3 bases respectively, with 11 bases between them. A note on this clonotype: Its antigen remains unknown.

With a J-beta primer mix and a sample-barcoded 5' primer, a second PCR ran about 7 to 12 cycles. One entry per CDR3 protein results from TCRdb running MiXCR on the 5' RACE reads. This table has roughly 1.5 million distinct CDR3 sequences, approximately 43% appearing once. Study-wide findings and caveats: From one million sequenced T cells, diversity estimates were lower bounds. Both higher diversity and more naive CD4+ cells marked long-lived donors when set against aged donors.

The gene calls are TRBV15 and TRBJ1-1, with D perhaps matching TRBD1 (5 bases). The receptor comes from a woman aged 18 to 35 in good health. The sequencing sample was made of blood. Here the CDR3 DNA reads TGTGCCACCAGCAGGACCTGGGGGGACACTGAAGCTTTCTTT. It encodes CATSRTWGDTEAFF.